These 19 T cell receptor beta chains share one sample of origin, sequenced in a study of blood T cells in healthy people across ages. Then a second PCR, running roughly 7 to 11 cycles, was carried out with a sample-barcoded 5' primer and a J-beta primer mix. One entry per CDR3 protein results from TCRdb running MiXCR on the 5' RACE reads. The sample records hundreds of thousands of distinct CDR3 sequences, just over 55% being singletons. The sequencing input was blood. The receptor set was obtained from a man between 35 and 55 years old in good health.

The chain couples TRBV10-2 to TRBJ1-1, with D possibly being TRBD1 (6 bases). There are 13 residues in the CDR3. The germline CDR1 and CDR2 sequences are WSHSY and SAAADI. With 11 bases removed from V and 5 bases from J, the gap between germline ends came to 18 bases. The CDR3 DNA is TGCGCCGGCCGAGGGGGAATTGGTACTGAAGCTTTCTTT. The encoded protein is CAGRGGIGTEAFF.

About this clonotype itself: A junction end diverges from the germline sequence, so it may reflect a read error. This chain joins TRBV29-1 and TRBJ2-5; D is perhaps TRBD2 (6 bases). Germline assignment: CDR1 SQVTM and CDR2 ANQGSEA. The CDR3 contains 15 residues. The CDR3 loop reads CSVDGRDSPQEIQYF. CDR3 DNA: TGCAGCGTTGATGGCAGGGACTCTCCCCAAGAGATCCAGTACTTC.

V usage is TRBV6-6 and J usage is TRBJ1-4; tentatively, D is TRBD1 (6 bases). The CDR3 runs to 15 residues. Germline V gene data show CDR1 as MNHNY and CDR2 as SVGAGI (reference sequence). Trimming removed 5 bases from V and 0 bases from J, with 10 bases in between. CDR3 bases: TGTGCCAGCAGTCCCAGGACAGCAACTAATGAAAAACTGTTTTTT. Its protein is CASSPRTATNEKLFF.

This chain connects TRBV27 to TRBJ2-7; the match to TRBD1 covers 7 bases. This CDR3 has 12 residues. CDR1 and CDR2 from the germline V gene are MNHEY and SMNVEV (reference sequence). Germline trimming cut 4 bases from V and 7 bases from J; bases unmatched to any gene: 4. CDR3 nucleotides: TGTGCCAGCAGTTCCCCCAGGGGGGAGCAGTACTTC. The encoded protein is CASSSPRGEQYF.

CDR3 nucleotides: TGTGCCAGCGCACCCGAGGCAGATAACACTGAAGCTTTCTTT. Translated, it gives CASAPEADNTEAFF. This chain connects TRBV12-3 or TRBV12-4 to TRBJ1-1; D remains ambiguous. This CDR3 contains 14 residues. Between the trimmed V and J ends, which lost 8 bases and 2 bases, there was a span of 15 bases.

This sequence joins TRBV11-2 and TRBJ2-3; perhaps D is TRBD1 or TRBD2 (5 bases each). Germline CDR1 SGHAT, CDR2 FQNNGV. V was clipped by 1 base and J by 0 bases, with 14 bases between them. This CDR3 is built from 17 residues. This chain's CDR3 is CASSLAYQGVSTDTQYF. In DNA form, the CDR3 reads TGTGCCAGCAGCTTAGCGTATCAGGGAGTTAGCACAGATACGCAGTATTTT.

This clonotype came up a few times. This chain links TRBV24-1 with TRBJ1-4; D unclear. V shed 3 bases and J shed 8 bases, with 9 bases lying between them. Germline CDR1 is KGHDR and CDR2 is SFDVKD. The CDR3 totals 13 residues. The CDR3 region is CATSDTSGEKLFF. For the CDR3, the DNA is TGTGCCACCAGTGATACCTCCGGGGAAAAACTGTTTTTT.

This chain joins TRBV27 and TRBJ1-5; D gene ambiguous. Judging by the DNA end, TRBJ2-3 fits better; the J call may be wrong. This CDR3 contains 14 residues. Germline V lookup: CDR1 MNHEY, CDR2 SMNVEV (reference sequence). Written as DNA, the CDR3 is TGTGCCAGCAGTAGAGCCGGGTCCAATCAGCCCCAGTATTTT. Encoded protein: CASSRAGSNQPQYF.

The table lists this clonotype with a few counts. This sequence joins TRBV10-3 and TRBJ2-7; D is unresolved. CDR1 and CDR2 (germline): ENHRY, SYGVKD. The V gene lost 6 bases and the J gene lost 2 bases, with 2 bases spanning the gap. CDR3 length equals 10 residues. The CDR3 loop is CAIRTYEQYF. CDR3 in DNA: TGTGCCATCAGAACCTACGAGCAGTACTTC.

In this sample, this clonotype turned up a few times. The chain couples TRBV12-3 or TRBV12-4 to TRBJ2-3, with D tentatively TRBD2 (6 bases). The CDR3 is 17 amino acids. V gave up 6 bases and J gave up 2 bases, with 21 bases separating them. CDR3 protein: CASSPRPDSGYTDTQYF. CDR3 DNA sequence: TGTGCCAGCAGCCCACGGCCGGATAGCGGATACACAGATACGCAGTATTTT.

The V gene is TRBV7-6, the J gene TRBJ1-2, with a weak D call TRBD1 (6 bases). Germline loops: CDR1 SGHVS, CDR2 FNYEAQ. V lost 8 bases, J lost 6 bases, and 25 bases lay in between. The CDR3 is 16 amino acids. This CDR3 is CASSFGGGQGIDGYTF. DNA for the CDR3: TGTGCCAGCTCCTTCGGGGGCGGCCAGGGGATCGATGGCTACACCTTC.

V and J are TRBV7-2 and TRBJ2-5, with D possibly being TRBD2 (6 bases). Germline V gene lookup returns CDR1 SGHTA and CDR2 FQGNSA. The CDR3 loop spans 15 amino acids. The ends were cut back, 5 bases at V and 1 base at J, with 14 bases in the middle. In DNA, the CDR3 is TGTGCCAGCAGCCACCGTCAGGGACTCCAAGAGACCCAGTACTTC. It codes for CASSHRQGLQETQYF.

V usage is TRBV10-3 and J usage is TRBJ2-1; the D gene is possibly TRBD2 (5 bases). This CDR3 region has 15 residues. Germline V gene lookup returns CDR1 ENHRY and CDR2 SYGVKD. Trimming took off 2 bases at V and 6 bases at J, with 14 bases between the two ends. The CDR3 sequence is CAISEARETLNEQFF. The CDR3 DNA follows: TGTGCCATCAGTGAGGCAAGGGAGACTCTCAATGAGCAGTTCTTC.

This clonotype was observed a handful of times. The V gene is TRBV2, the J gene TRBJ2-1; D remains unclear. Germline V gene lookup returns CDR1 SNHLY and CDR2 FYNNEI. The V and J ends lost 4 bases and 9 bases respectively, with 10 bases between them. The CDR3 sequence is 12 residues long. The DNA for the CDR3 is TGTGCCAGCAGTGGTGCTCGGCGTGAGCAGTTCTTC. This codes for CASSGARREQFF. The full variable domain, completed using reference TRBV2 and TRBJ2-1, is EPEVTQTPSHQVTQMGQEVILRCVPISNHLYFYWYRQILGQKVEFLVSFYNNEISEKSEIFDDQFSVERPDGSNFTLKIRSTKLEDSAMYFCASSGARREQFFGPGTRLTVL.

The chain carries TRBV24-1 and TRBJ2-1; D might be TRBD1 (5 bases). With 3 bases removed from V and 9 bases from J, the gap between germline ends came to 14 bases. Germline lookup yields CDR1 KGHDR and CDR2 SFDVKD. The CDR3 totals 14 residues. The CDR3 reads CATSDGQGRTEQFF. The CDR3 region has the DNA TGTGCCACCAGTGATGGGCAGGGTCGGACTGAGCAGTTCTTC.

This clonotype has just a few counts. The CDR3 reads CASSPGTFDEQYF. The CDR3 nucleotides read TGCGCCAGCAGCCCTGGGACATTCGACGAGCAGTACTTC. The rearrangement joins TRBV4-1 to TRBJ2-7; a possible D gene is TRBD1 (6 bases). This CDR3 region has 13 residues. Trimming removed 4 bases from V and 5 bases from J, with 12 bases in between. Germline lookup yields CDR1 MGHRA and CDR2 YSYEKL.

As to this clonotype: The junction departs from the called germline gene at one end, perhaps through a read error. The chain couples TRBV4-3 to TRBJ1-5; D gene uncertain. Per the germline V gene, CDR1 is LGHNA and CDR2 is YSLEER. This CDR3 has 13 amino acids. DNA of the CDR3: TGCGCCGGCAGCCAAAGGCGGGCGGGGACCCAGCATTTT. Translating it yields CAGSQRRAGTQHF.

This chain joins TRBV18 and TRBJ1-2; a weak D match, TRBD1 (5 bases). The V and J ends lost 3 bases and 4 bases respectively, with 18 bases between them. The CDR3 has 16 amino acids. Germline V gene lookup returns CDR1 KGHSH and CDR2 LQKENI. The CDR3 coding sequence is TGTGCCAGCTCACCGGGACCGACCGTGGTACCCTATGGCTACACCTTC. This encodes CASSPGPTVVPYGYTF.

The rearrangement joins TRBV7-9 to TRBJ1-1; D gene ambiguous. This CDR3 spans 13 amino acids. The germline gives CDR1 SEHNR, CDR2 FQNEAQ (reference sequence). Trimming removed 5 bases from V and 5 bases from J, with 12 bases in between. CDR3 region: CASSPPVRTEAFF. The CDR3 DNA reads TGTGCCAGCAGCCCACCCGTGAGGACTGAAGCTTTCTTT.